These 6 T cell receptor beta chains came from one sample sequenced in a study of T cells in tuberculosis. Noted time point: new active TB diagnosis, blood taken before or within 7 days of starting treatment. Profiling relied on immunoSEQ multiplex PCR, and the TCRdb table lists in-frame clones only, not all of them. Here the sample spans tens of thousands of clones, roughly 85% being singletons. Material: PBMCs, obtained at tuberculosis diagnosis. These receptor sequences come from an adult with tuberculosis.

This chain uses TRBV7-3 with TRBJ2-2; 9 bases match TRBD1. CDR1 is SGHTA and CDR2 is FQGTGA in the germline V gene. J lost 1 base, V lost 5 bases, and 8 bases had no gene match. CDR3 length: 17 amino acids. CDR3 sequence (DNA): TGTGCCAGCAGCCTAGGGACAGGGCTATTGAACACCGGGGAGCTGTTTTTT. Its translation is CASSLGTGLLNTGELFF.

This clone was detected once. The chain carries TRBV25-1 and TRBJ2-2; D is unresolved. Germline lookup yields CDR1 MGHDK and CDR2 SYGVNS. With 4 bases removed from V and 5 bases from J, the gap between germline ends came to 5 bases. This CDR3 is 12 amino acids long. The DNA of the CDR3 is TGTGCCAGCAGTGTATCGACCGGGGAGCTGTTTTTT. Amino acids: CASSVSTGELFF.

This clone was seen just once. The CDR3, as DNA: TGCGCCAGCAGCCCGCTCCCTCCAAGAGCGGTTACCTACGAGCAGTACTTC. Amino acids: CASSPLPPRAVTYEQYF. This chain uses TRBV4-1 with TRBJ2-7; tentative D call: TRBD2 (5 bases). Germline assignment: CDR1 MGHRA and CDR2 YSYEKL. The CDR3 length is 17 residues. V was trimmed by 4 bases and J by 2 bases, leaving 21 bases between them.

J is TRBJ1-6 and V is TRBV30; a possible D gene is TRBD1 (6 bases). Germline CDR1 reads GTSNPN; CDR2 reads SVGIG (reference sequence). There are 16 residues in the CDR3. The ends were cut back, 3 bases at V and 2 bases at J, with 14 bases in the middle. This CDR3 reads CAWSATGATYNSPLHF. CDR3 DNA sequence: TGTGCCTGGAGCGCGACAGGAGCCACCTATAATTCACCCCTCCACTTT. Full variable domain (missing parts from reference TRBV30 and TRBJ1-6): SQTIHQWPATLVQPVGSPLSLECTVEGTSNPNLYWYRQAAGRGLQLLFYSVGIGQISSEVPQNLSASRPQDRQFILSSKKLLLSDSGFYLCAWSATGATYNSPLHFGNGTRLTVT.

The DNA of the CDR3 is TGCGCCAGCAGCGTGGAAACGGGACAGGGTAACTATGGCTACACCTTC. Residues: CASSVETGQGNYGYTF. The rearrangement uses TRBV5-1 and TRBJ1-2; 9 nucleotides align to TRBD1. The germline V gene has CDR1 SGHRS and CDR2 YFSETQ. The V gene end was trimmed by 4 bases and the J gene end by 1 base; junction bases not matched to a gene: 8. The CDR3 has 16 amino acids.

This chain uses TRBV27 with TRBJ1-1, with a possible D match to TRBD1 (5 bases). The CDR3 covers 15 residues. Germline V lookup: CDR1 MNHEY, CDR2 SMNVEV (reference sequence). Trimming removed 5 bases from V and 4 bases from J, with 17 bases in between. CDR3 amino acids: CASSPPGGMGTEAFF. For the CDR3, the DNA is TGTGCCAGCAGTCCCCCGGGGGGAATGGGCACTGAAGCTTTCTTT.